These 32 T cell receptor beta chains were all obtained from the same sample, sequenced in a study of shared clonotypes between healthy human individuals. Clones were read by immunoSEQ multiplex PCR, and TCRdb kept only the in-frame ones, dropping some. The sample lists a few hundred thousand clones, roughly 85% occurring once. Sequencing was performed on PBMCs. These receptors came from a woman between 40 and 55 years old in good health. Some clones in this sample may be carry-over from other donors' samples.

J is TRBJ1-2 and V is TRBV18; D remains ambiguous. Between the trimmed V and J ends, which lost 0 bases and 4 bases, there was a span of 12 bases. The CDR3 totals 15 residues. Per the germline V gene, CDR1 is KGHSH and CDR2 is LQKENI. The CDR3 nucleotides read TGTGCCAGCTCACCACCTGAAGGGTCGGGCTATGGCTACACCTTC. Translation: CASSPPEGSGYGYTF.

CDR3 amino acids: CASSLDRGRTGELFF. In DNA form, the CDR3 reads TGTGCCAGCAGCCTAGACAGGGGGCGTACCGGGGAGCTGTTTTTT. The chain is built from TRBV4-2 and TRBJ2-2, with 10 nucleotides matching TRBD1. From germline, CDR1 is LGHNA and CDR2 YNFKEQ. The CDR3 length is 15 residues. V was clipped by 4 bases and J by 5 bases; unmatched bases: 4.

The rearrangement joins TRBV28 to TRBJ2-5; tentative D call: TRBD2 (5 bases). Germline V gives CDR1 MDHEN, CDR2 SYDVKM. This CDR3 has 18 amino acids. V shed 5 bases and J shed 5 bases, with 27 bases lying between them. The CDR3 spells CASSLPGYRSLLVETQYF. Here the CDR3 DNA reads TGTGCCAGCAGTCTCCCGGGATACCGGAGTTTGTTGGTGGAGACCCAGTACTTC.

This chain links TRBV5-1 with TRBJ2-5, with D hard to call. Per the germline V gene, CDR1 is SGHRS and CDR2 is YFSETQ. V lost 4 bases and J 5 bases, leaving 15 bases between the germline ends. This CDR3 has 14 residues. This CDR3 is CASSHGPGVETQYF. The CDR3 bases are TGCGCCAGCAGCCACGGACCAGGCGTGGAGACCCAGTACTTC.

V and J are TRBV2 and TRBJ2-3, with TRBD2 matching over 7 bases. The germline V gene encodes CDR1 SNHLY and CDR2 FYNNEI. CDR3 length equals 14 residues. After removal of 7 bases from V and 6 bases from J, the junction contained 10 bases not matched to a gene. The CDR3 nucleotides are TGTGCCAGCAAGGTGGCGGGAGCGGCGGATACGCAGTATTTT. It is translated as CASKVAGAADTQYF.

The chain recombines TRBV6-5 with TRBJ2-1, with 10 bases aligning to TRBD2. The J segment lost 1 base and the V segment lost 2 bases, leaving 2 bases of the junction unmatched. Germline assignment: CDR1 MNHEY and CDR2 SVGAGI. The CDR3 runs to 16 residues. In DNA, the CDR3 is TGTGCCAGCAGTTACCAACTAGCGGGATCCTACAATGAGCAGTTCTTC. The encoded protein is CASSYQLAGSYNEQFF.

The chain employs TRBV10-3 and TRBJ2-3, with TRBD2 identical over 10 bases. The V and J ends lost 5 bases and 2 bases, in that order; junction bases with no gene match: 4. This CDR3 is 15 amino acids long. Germline-derived CDR1 and CDR2 are ENHRY and SYGVKD. CDR3 in DNA: TGTGCCATCAGTCTAGCGGGAGAATACACAGATACGCAGTATTTT. It encodes CAISLAGEYTDTQYF.

Concerning this clone: This CDR3 is also generated by other DNA sequences in the sample. The chain uses TRBV11-2 and TRBJ2-1, with no clear D. The CDR3 covers 13 residues. Germline-derived CDR1 and CDR2 are SGHAT and FQNNGV. The V gene lost 0 bases and the J gene lost 8 bases, with 8 bases spanning the gap. The CDR3 DNA follows: TGTGCCAGCAGCTTAGACAGAGGCCATGAGCAGTTCTTC. It codes for CASSLDRGHEQFF.

The chain uses TRBV15 and TRBJ2-5; D possibly corresponds to TRBD1 (6 bases). Trimming removed 3 bases at V and 5 bases at J, with 16 bases between. Germline CDR1 reads LNHNV; CDR2 reads YYDKDF (reference sequence). The CDR3 is 15 residues long. The CDR3 DNA is TGTGCCACCAGCAGTGATACCGGGACAAAGGAGACCCAGTACTTC. Its protein product is CATSSDTGTKETQYF.

V gene TRBV28 combines with J gene TRBJ1-1; D remains ambiguous. V was pared by 4 bases and J by 0 bases, with 9 bases between. This CDR3 contains 14 residues. The germline V gene encodes CDR1 MDHEN and CDR2 SYDVKM. CDR3 sequence reads: CASSYQWVNTEAFF. The CDR3 region has the DNA TGTGCCAGCAGTTATCAATGGGTGAACACTGAAGCTTTCTTT.

This clone was picked up one time. The gene calls are TRBV29-1 and TRBJ2-1; the match to TRBD1 covers 8 bases. The CDR3 consists of 16 residues. With V trimmed by 1 base and J by 3 bases, 8 bases remained unmatched. Looked up from germline, CDR1 is SQVTM and CDR2 is ANQGSEA. CDR3 sequence (DNA): TGCAGCGTTGAAGCCTCGACAGGGGTAGACTACAATGAGCAGTTCTTC. Translating gives CSVEASTGVDYNEQFF.

This clone was counted between two and nine times. This chain links TRBV21-1 with TRBJ2-2. TRBV21-1 is deemed a pseudogene. This CDR3 has 16 amino acids. The CDR3 protein is CASSTPGTDNTGELFF. The CDR3 DNA is TGTGCCAGCAGCACACCCGGGACCGATAACACCGGGGAGCTGTTTTTT.

For the CDR3, the DNA is TGTGCCACCAGCAGAGATAGGGCTAGCGGAGCATACAATGAGCAGTTCTTC. Amino acid sequence: CATSRDRASGAYNEQFF. V and J are TRBV15 and TRBJ2-1, with 7 nucleotides matching TRBD2. V shed 0 bases, J shed 4 bases, and the junction held 9 bases outside the gene matches. The CDR3 has 17 residues. The germline V gene encodes CDR1 LNHNV and CDR2 YYDKDF (reference sequence).

V gene TRBV27 combines with J gene TRBJ2-7, with TRBD2 matching over 7 bases. Trimming cost V 2 bases and J 2 bases; bases outside gene matches: 3. The CDR3 is 14 residues long. Germline V gene sequence: CDR1 MNHEY, CDR2 SMNVEV (reference sequence). The CDR3 region has the DNA TGTGCCAGCAGTTTAGAGCGGGGCCCCTACGAGCAGTACTTC. The encoded protein is CASSLERGPYEQYF.

The CDR3 is CASTGAIHYEQYF. CDR3 in DNA: TGTGCCAGCACAGGGGCGATTCACTACGAGCAGTACTTC. The chain joins TRBV2 to TRBJ2-7, with a possible D match to TRBD1 (6 bases). V was cut by 7 bases and J by 3 bases, with 13 bases left in between. The length of the CDR3 is 13 residues. Germline V gene sequence: CDR1 SNHLY, CDR2 FYNNEI.

V gene TRBV28 combines with J gene TRBJ2-4; 11 bases map to TRBD2. With V trimmed by 1 base and J by 7 bases, 18 bases remained unmatched. Germline loops: CDR1 MDHEN, CDR2 SYDVKM. CDR3 size: 20 residues. The CDR3 region has the DNA TGTGCCAGCAGTTTATACTGGTTGTTAGCGGGAGGGCCCTTATATAACATTCAGTACTTC. It codes for CASSLYWLLAGGPLYNIQYF.

The gene calls are TRBV19 and TRBJ1-3, with D unclear. With 3 bases removed from V and 0 bases from J, the gap between germline ends came to 6 bases. This CDR3 has 14 amino acids. CDR1 and CDR2 (germline): LNHDA, SQIVND (reference sequence). In nucleotides, the CDR3 is TGTGCCAGTAGTATTCGTGGCTCTGGAAACACCATATATTTT. Encoded protein: CASSIRGSGNTIYF.

This clone was seen only a few times. This chain uses TRBV5-1 with TRBJ1-5; perhaps TRBD1 as D (5 bases). This CDR3 is built from 13 residues. Germline values: CDR1 SGHRS, CDR2 YFSETQ. V dropped 5 bases and J dropped 6 bases, with 12 bases sitting between them. CDR3 sequence (DNA): TGCGCCAGCAGATCGGACAATGGTCAGCCCCAGCATTTT. Its protein is CASRSDNGQPQHF.

The chain is built from TRBV5-6 and TRBJ2-7, with 9 bases lining up with TRBD1. V lost 0 bases to trimming and J lost 2 bases; unmatched junction nucleotides: 9. There are 17 residues in the CDR3. Germline V gives CDR1 SGHDT, CDR2 YYEEEE. CDR3 sequence reads: CASSLAKDRGYTYEQYF. The CDR3 DNA reads as TGTGCCAGCAGCTTGGCCAAGGACAGGGGATATACCTACGAGCAGTACTTC.

The chain is built from TRBV5-4 and TRBJ2-4, with D maybe TRBD2 (6 bases). Per the germline V gene, CDR1 is SGHNT and CDR2 is YYREEE (reference sequence). Trimming pared 2 bases from V and 1 base from J, leaving 19 bases between. The CDR3 runs 18 residues. The CDR3 DNA follows: TGTGCCAGCAGCTTTAGCGGTTCCGGGAGAGGTGCCAAAAACATTCAGTACTTC. It is translated as CASSFSGSGRGAKNIQYF.

The chain uses TRBV15 and TRBJ1-5; D unclear. The CDR3 extends over 16 amino acids. In germline, CDR1 is LNHNV, CDR2 YYDKDF (reference sequence). The V and J ends lost 2 bases and 7 bases respectively, with 18 bases between them. The CDR3 here is CATSRPAVRPGQPQHF. Here the CDR3 DNA reads TGTGCCACCAGCAGACCGGCTGTGAGGCCGGGGCAGCCCCAGCATTTT. Variable domain in full (rest from reference TRBV15 and TRBJ1-5): DAMVIQNPRYQVTQFGKPVTLSCSQTLNHNVMYWYQQKSSQAPKLLFHYYDKDFNNEADTPDNFQSRRPNTSFCFLDIRSPGLGDTAMYLCATSRPAVRPGQPQHFGDGTRLSIL.

The chain carries TRBV6-1 and TRBJ2-4, with 7 bases matching TRBD1. The V and J ends lost 2 bases and 1 base, in that order; junction bases with no gene match: 2. Per the germline V gene, CDR1 is MNHNS and CDR2 is SASEGT. CDR3 size: 15 residues. The CDR3 here is CASSEQQGAKNIQYF. CDR3 sequence (DNA): TGTGCCAGCAGTGAACAACAGGGGGCCAAAAACATTCAGTACTTC.

CDR3 coding DNA: TGCAGCGTTGAAGCCCGGAAGCAGTTCTTC. Amino acid sequence: CSVEARKQFF. V usage is TRBV29-1 and J usage is TRBJ2-1; D is uncertain. This CDR3 has 10 residues. Germline V gives CDR1 SQVTM, CDR2 ANQGSEA. Trimming removed 1 base from V and 11 bases from J, with 6 bases in between.

The chain has TRBV28 and TRBJ2-5; D perhaps matches TRBD2 (5 bases). The CDR3 totals 16 residues. The germline CDR1 and CDR2 sequences are MDHEN and SYDVKM. V lost 6 bases, J lost 1 base, and 18 bases lay in between. The CDR3 reads CASRAPDRRVQETQYF. The CDR3 nucleotides read TGTGCCAGCAGGGCCCCGGACCGGCGGGTCCAAGAGACCCAGTACTTC.

The chain recombines TRBV6-5 with TRBJ2-7, with D perhaps TRBD2 (5 bases). This CDR3 spans 13 amino acids. Trimming pared 4 bases from V and 1 base from J, leaving 8 bases between. Germline CDR1 MNHEY, CDR2 SVGAGI. The CDR3 nucleotides read TGTGCCAGCAGTTCCCCGGGATCCTACGAGCAGTACTTC. Its translation is CASSSPGSYEQYF.

This chain joins TRBV5-6 and TRBJ2-5; D is perhaps TRBD1 (6 bases). CDR3 length equals 13 residues. Germline V gene data show CDR1 as SGHDT and CDR2 as YYEEEE. V was clipped by 4 bases and J by 2 bases, with 9 bases between them. The CDR3 loop is CASSIQGQETQYF. CDR3 DNA: TGTGCCAGCAGCATACAGGGTCAAGAGACCCAGTACTTC.

V and J are TRBV6-1 and TRBJ1-5; D call uncertain. V lost 6 bases to trimming and J lost 2 bases, with 14 bases between them. The CDR3 runs to 15 residues. Germline CDR1 reads MNHNS; CDR2 reads SASEGT. This CDR3 reads CASSQVRVGNQPQHF. The CDR3 DNA reads as TGTGCCAGCAGCCAAGTTAGGGTTGGCAATCAGCCCCAGCATTTT.

The chain uses TRBV7-2 and TRBJ2-3; D not certain. Germline CDR1 is SGHTA and CDR2 is FQGNSA. The CDR3 extends over 16 amino acids. V was shortened by 0 bases and J by 0 bases, with 10 bases between the two germline ends. For the CDR3, the DNA is TGTGCCAGCAGCTTAGCCCCGTGGCGGAGCACAGATACGCAGTATTTT. Translating gives CASSLAPWRSTDTQYF.

The chain employs TRBV5-1 and TRBJ2-3; 8 bases are a match to TRBD1. Germline V CDR1 and CDR2: SGHRS, YFSETQ. J was trimmed by 0 bases and V by 4 bases; bases with no gene match: 7. CDR3 length: 16 amino acids. The CDR3 nucleotides read TGCGCCAGCAGCGCCAGGGGGCTTCCAAGCACAGATACGCAGTATTTT. It translates to CASSARGLPSTDTQYF. The variable domain in full, with the rest retrieved from reference TRBV5-1 and TRBJ2-3, is KAGVTQTPRYLIKTRGQQVTLSCSPISGHRSVSWYQQTPGQGLQFLFEYFSETQRNKGNFPGRFSGRQFSNSRSEMNVSTLELGDSALYLCASSARGLPSTDTQYFGPGTRLTVL.

The J gene is TRBJ1-5, the V gene TRBV10-3; 9 positions agree with TRBD1. The germline gives CDR1 ENHRY, CDR2 SYGVKD. V lost 3 bases to trimming and J lost 6 bases; unmatched junction nucleotides: 3. This CDR3 spans 14 amino acids. CDR3 loop: CAISEQGAGQPQHF. CDR3 in DNA: TGTGCCATCAGTGAACAGGGGGCGGGTCAGCCCCAGCATTTT.

The chain links TRBV6-5 to TRBJ2-2; 8 bases are shared with TRBD2. Germline V gene sequence: CDR1 MNHEY, CDR2 SVGAGI. This CDR3 comprises 14 residues. Unmatched junction bases numbered 4, after V lost 2 bases and J lost 8 bases. In DNA form, the CDR3 reads TGTGCCAGCAGTTACGGCGGGGGGAGGGGGGAGCTGTTTTTT. It specifies CASSYGGGRGELFF.

The chain is built from TRBV5-1 and TRBJ2-3, with a possible D match to TRBD2 (6 bases). The CDR3 is made up of 15 amino acids. V gave up 0 bases and J gave up 3 bases, with 11 bases separating them. Germline CDR1 is SGHRS and CDR2 is YFSETQ. CDR3 residues: CASSLEEGGTDTQYF. The CDR3 DNA reads as TGCGCCAGCAGCTTGGAGGAGGGTGGGACAGATACGCAGTATTTT.